The present T cell receptor beta chain was sequenced within a study of OX40 agonist ivuxolimab in advanced cancers. Study-level background: Intravenous ivuxolimab at 0.01 to 10 mg/kg was given to patients every 2 weeks. Three patients got partial responses; one had hepatocellular carcinoma and two had cutaneous melanoma. Study-wide points: Both CD4+ and CD8+ T cell populations in blood had undergone clonal expansion by week 6 at 0.1 to 3.0 mg/kg. Certain nonresponders likewise exhibited a low normalized T-cell clonal expansion.

Using immunoSEQ multiplex PCR, the repertoire was profiled, and TCRdb retains in-frame clones only, with some absent. In the table there are under 85,000 clones, roughly 88% of which are singletons. To note about this clone: The antigen remains undetermined.

Deletions cut 10 bases from V and 2 bases from J, with 18 bases between. CDR1 SNHLY and CDR2 FYNNEI come from the germline V gene. The CDR3 length is 15 residues. The chain has TRBV2 and TRBJ2-1; the D gene is possibly TRBD2 (7 bases). The sequence was obtained from an adult with an advanced solid tumor such as melanoma, head and neck, liver or kidney cancer. This specimen consisted of CD4+ or CD8+ T cells sorted from blood, obtained in a trial of the OX40 agonist ivuxolimab. The CDR3 sequence: CATIPRGGAYNEQFF. CDR3 nucleotide sequence: TGTGCCACCATACCTAGGGGGGGGGCCTACAATGAGCAGTTCTTC.